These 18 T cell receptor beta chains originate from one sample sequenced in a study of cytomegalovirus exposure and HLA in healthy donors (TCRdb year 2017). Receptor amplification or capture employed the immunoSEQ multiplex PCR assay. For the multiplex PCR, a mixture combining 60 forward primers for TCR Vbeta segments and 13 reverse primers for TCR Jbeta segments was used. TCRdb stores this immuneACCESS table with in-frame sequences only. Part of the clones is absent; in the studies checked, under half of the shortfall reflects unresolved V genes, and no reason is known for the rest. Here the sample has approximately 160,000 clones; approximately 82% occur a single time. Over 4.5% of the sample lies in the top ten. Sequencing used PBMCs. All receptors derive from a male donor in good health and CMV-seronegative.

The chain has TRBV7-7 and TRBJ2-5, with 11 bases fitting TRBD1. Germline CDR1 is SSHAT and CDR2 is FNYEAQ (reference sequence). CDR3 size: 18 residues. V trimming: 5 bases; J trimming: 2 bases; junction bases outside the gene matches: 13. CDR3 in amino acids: CASSVVGGGTGGQETQYF. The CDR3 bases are TGTGCCAGCAGCGTGGTCGGAGGTGGGACAGGGGGTCAAGAGACCCAGTACTTC. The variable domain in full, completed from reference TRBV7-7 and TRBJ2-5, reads GAGVSQSPRYKVTKRGQDVTLRCDPISSHATLYWYQQALGQGPEFLTYFNYEAQPDKSGLPSDRFSAERPEGSISTLTIQRTEQRDSAMYRCASSVVGGGTGGQETQYFGPGTRLLVL.

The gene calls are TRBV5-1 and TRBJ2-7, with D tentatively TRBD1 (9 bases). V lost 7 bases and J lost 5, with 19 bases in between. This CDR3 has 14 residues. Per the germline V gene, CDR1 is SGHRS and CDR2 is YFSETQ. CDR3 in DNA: TGCGCCAGCGGCGGGAGGACAGGGGCCCACGAGCAGTACTTC. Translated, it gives CASGGRTGAHEQYF.

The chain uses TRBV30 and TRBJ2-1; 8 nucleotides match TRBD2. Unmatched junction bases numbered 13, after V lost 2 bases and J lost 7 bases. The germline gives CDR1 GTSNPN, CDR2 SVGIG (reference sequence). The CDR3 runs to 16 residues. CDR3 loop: CAWSTTLAAPSNEQFF. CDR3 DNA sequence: TGTGCCTGGAGTACAACACTAGCGGCCCCCTCTAATGAGCAGTTCTTC.

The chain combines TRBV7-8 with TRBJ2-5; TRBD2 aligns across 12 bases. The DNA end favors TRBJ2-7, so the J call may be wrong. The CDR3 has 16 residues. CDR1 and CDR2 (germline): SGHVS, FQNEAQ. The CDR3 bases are TGTGCCAGCAGCCCCCAGCCGGGACTAGCGGGCTACGAGCAGTACTTC. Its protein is CASSPQPGLAGYEQYF.

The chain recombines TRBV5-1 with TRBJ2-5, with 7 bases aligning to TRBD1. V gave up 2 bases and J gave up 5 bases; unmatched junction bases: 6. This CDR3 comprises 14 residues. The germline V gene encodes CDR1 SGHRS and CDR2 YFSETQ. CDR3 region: CASSLDRVWETQYF. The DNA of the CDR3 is TGCGCCAGCAGCTTAGACAGGGTCTGGGAGACCCAGTACTTC.

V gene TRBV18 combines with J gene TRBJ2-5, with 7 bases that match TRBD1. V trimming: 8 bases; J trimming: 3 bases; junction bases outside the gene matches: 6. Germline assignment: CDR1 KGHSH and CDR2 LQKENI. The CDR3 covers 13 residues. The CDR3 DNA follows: TGTGCCAGCACCCGGGACAGAAAAGAGACCCAGTACTTC. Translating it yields CASTRDRKETQYF.

The DNA of the CDR3 is TGTGCCAGCAGCAGGGTGATGGGGGCGGGAGAGACCCAGTACTTC. Translating gives CASSRVMGAGETQYF. The genes are TRBV7-9 and TRBJ2-5; maybe TRBD1 (6 bases). The ends were cut back, 5 bases at V and 4 bases at J, with 17 bases in the middle. CDR1 SEHNR and CDR2 FQNEAQ come from the germline V gene (reference sequence). The CDR3 consists of 15 residues.

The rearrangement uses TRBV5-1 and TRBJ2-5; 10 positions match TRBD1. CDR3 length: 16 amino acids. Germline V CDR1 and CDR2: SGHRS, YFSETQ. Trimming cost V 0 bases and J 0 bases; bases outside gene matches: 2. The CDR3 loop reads CASSLEDRGDQETQYF. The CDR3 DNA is TGCGCCAGCAGCTTGGAGGACAGGGGGGACCAAGAGACCCAGTACTTC.

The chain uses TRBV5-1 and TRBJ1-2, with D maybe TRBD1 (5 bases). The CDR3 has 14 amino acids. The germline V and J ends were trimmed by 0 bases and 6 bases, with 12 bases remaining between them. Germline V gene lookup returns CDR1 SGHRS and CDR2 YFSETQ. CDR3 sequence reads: CASSLDTGVHGYTF. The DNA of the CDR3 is TGCGCCAGCAGCTTGGATACGGGGGTGCATGGCTACACCTTC.

The CDR3 reads CATSRDRGGPEAFF. CDR3 in DNA: TGTGCCACCAGCAGAGACCGAGGGGGCCCTGAAGCTTTCTTT. V usage is TRBV15 and J usage is TRBJ1-1, with 7 bases matching TRBD1. The CDR3 runs to 14 residues. V shed 0 bases, J shed 6 bases, and the junction held 4 bases outside the gene matches. The germline CDR1 and CDR2 sequences are LNHNV and YYDKDF (reference sequence).

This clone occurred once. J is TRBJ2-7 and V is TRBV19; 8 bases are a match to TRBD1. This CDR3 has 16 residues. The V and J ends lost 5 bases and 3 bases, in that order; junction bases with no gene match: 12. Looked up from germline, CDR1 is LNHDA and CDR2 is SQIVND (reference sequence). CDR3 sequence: CASSPPPDRAVYEQYF. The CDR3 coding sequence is TGTGCCAGTAGTCCCCCCCCGGACAGGGCCGTCTACGAGCAGTACTTC.

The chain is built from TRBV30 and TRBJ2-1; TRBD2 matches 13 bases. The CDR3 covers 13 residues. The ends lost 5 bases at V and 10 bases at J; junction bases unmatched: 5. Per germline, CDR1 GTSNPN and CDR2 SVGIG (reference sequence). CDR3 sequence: CAWGLAGVREQFF. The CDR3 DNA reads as TGTGCCTGGGGACTAGCGGGAGTAAGGGAGCAGTTCTTC.

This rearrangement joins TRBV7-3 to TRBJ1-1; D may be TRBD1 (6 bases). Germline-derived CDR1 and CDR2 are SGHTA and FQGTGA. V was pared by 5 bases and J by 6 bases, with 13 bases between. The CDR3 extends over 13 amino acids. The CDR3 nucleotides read TGTGCCAGCAGCCTACAGGGAAGGGCTGAAGCTTTCTTT. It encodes CASSLQGRAEAFF.

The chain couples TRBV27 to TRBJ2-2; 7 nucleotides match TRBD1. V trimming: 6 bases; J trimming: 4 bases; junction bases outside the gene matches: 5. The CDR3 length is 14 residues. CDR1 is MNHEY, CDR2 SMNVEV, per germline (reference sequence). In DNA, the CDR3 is TGTGCCAGCAGGGACAGGACGGGCACCGGGGAGCTGTTTTTT. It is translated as CASRDRTGTGELFF.

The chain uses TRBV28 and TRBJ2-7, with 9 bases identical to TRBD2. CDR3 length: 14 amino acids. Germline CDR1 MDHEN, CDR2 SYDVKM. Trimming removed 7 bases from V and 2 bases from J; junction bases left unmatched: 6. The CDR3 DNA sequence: TGTGCCAGCACCCTAGCGGGGCCAACCTACGAGCAGTACTTC. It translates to CASTLAGPTYEQYF.

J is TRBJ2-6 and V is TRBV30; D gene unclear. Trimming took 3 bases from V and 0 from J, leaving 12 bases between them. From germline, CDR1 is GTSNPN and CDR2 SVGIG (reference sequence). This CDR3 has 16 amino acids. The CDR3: CAWRVYASSGANVLTF. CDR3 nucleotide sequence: TGTGCCTGGAGAGTCTACGCCTCCTCTGGGGCCAACGTCCTGACTTTC.

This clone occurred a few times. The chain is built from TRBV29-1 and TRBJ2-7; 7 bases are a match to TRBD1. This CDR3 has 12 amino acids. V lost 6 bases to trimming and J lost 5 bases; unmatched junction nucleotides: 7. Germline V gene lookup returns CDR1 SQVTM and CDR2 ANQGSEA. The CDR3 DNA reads TGCAGCGTCATAGACAGGGCCCACGAGCAGTACTTC. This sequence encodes CSVIDRAHEQYF.

Here the CDR3 reads CASMGQMNTEAFF. The CDR3 nucleotides are TGTGCCAGCATGGGACAAATGAACACTGAAGCTTTCTTT. This chain links TRBV2 with TRBJ1-1; TRBD1 might be the D (6 bases). The germline V gene has CDR1 SNHLY and CDR2 FYNNEI. The CDR3 runs to 13 residues. V dropped 7 bases and J dropped 0 bases, with 9 bases sitting between them.